This T cell receptor beta chain is drawn from a study of HIV-infected patients and healthy controls. 500 ng RNA was reverse transcribed with alpha and beta constant-region primers. Alpha and beta chain libraries were made separately by chain-specific third strand synthesis with multiplexing indices. After a brief PCR adding P5, P7 and a second index, roughly 25 amplification cycles followed. TCRdb called the 5' RACE reads again in MiXCR, with one record for every CDR3 protein. The sample contains about 18,000 distinct CDR3 sequences, around 8.3% of which appear only once. Study-wide results and caveats: Comparisons were complicated because patients and controls had unequal numbers of distinct sequences. Only sixteen HIV-infected individuals were processed, a major limit on how widely findings apply.

No cell fractionation was done, so the repertoire covers all unsorted peripheral blood T cells. This clonotype has at least ten counts. Its target is not known. This CDR3 is built from 15 residues. Between the trimmed V and J ends, which lost 8 bases and 0 bases, there was a span of 15 bases. CDR1 and CDR2 from the germline V gene are LNHNV and YYDKDF (reference sequence). The chain is built from TRBV15 and TRBJ2-3; no definite D call. The TCR was taken from an adult in good health. Sample: blood. The CDR3 is CATDDSTQSTDTQYF. CDR3 DNA sequence: TGTGCCACCGACGACTCAACACAGAGCACAGATACGCAGTATTTT.